This T cell receptor (beta chain) emerged from a study of identical twins. Healthy Caucasians, and only they, were the donors. V shed 7 bases and J shed 3 bases, with 12 bases lying between them. The CDR3 has 13 amino acids. cDNA carried unique molecular identifiers, and a universal primer site was added by template switching. TCRdb used MiXCR to reprocess the 5' RACE reads, holding one entry per CDR3 protein. Of under 350,000 distinct CDR3 sequences listed, roughly 9.8% are singletons. In the case of this clonotype: Its specificity is unknown.

General study results and limits: Beta out-of-frame sequences displayed a weaker excess of sharing between twins. One should note that invariant MAIT and iNKT cells could partly confound zero-insertion analyses.

Another study also made use of these data, one on yellow fever vaccine responses in identical twins.

Source material: CD8+ T cells sorted from blood. The V gene is TRBV12-3 or TRBV12-4, the J gene TRBJ1-2; D call uncertain. This clonotype was obtained from a woman aged 18-29 years in good health. CDR3: CASTTPGDYGYTF. The CDR3 DNA follows: TGTGCCAGCACCACCCCCGGTGACTATGGCTACACCTTC.